Following are 18 T cell receptor beta chains from one sample sequenced in a study of blood T cell repertoires in COVID-19. The protocol was immunoSEQ multiplex PCR, while the TCRdb copy is restricted to in-frame clones and leaves out a portion. The sample has roughly 330,000 clones; 86% are singletons. The sequenced material came from peripheral blood. The receptors derive from a woman between 50 and 59 years old with acute or convalescent COVID-19.

This clone was recorded once. Here the CDR3 reads CASSLPTGGYGYTF. The CDR3 DNA is TGTGCCAGCAGTTTACCAACAGGGGGCTATGGCTACACCTTC. The V gene is TRBV28, the J gene TRBJ1-2; 8 bases fit TRBD1. Germline V gene data show CDR1 as MDHEN and CDR2 as SYDVKM. Trimming at V came to 2 bases and at J to 4 bases, leaving 3 bases not matched to a gene. The length of the CDR3 is 14 residues.

V is TRBV19 and J is TRBJ1-2; 7 positions agree with TRBD1. From germline, CDR1 is LNHDA and CDR2 SQIVND (reference sequence). Trimming took 5 bases from V and 2 from J; bases not matched to a gene: 14. The CDR3 sequence is 17 residues long. The CDR3 here is CASSPLLGDSGNYGYTF. In DNA, the CDR3 is TGTGCCAGTAGTCCCTTACTGGGGGACAGTGGGAACTATGGCTACACCTTC. The full variable domain, in which reference TRBV19 and TRBJ1-2 provide the parts outside the CDR3, is DGGITQSPKYLFRKEGQNVTLSCEQNLNHDAMYWYRQDPGQGLRLIYYSQIVNDFQKGDIAEGYSVSREKKESFPLTVTSAQKNPTAFYLCASSPLLGDSGNYGYTFGSGTRLTVV.

There are a few counts of this clone. The chain links TRBV28 to TRBJ1-2, with TRBD1 as a possible D gene (5 bases). V lost 3 bases and J 4 bases, leaving 12 bases between the germline ends. Germline V gene lookup returns CDR1 MDHEN and CDR2 SYDVKM. The CDR3 is 14 residues long. The CDR3 spells CASSFQGRSYGYTF. CDR3 DNA: TGTGCCAGCAGTTTCCAGGGTCGGTCCTATGGCTACACCTTC.

The chain uses TRBV27 and TRBJ2-7, with 7 bases identical to TRBD1. Per germline, CDR1 MNHEY and CDR2 SMNVEV (reference sequence). J gave up 5 bases and V 6 bases, and 7 bases lay outside the gene matches. The length of the CDR3 is 13 residues. This chain's CDR3 is CASSLYRGDEQYF. The CDR3 DNA reads TGTGCCAGCAGCCTATACAGGGGAGACGAGCAGTACTTC.

CDR3 DNA: TGTGCCAGTATATCCTCTGGAAACACCATATATTTT. It specifies CASISSGNTIYF. The rearrangement joins TRBV5-4 to TRBJ1-3; D remains unclear. Germline CDR1 and CDR2: SGHNT and YYREEE (reference sequence). Deletions cut 8 bases from V and 0 bases from J, with 6 bases between. CDR3 length equals 12 residues.

The chain has TRBV4-1 and TRBJ2-5, with 12 positions matching TRBD2. CDR1 and CDR2 (germline): MGHRA, YSYEKL. The CDR3 has 16 residues. V trimming: 5 bases; J trimming: 5 bases; junction bases outside the gene matches: 9. CDR3 DNA sequence: TGCGCCAGCAGCGAACCCCTAGCGGGAGGGCTTGAGACCCAGTACTTC. Its translation: CASSEPLAGGLETQYF.

The V and J genes are TRBV6-5 and TRBJ1-5, with D uncertain. The V end lost 8 bases, the J end lost 7 bases, and 12 bases lay between the germline ends. CDR3 size: 12 residues. The germline V gene encodes CDR1 MNHEY and CDR2 SVGAGI. The CDR3 region has the DNA TGTGCCAGCCTAACGGGTTGGCAGCCCCAGCATTTT. As protein: CASLTGWQPQHF.

The CDR3 sequence is CASSLAVLAGGRLETQYF. CDR3 nucleotides: TGCGCCAGCAGCTTGGCTGTGCTAGCGGGGGGTAGGTTGGAGACCCAGTACTTC. This chain uses TRBV5-1 with TRBJ2-5; 11 nucleotides agree with TRBD2. With V trimmed by 0 bases and J by 5 bases, 12 bases remained unmatched. Per germline, CDR1 SGHRS and CDR2 YFSETQ. CDR3 length: 18 amino acids.

The chain links TRBV20-1 to TRBJ1-4; D ambiguous. The germline CDR1 and CDR2 sequences are DFQATT and SNEGSKA (reference sequence). This CDR3 comprises 13 residues. The V end was cut by 3 bases, the J end by 8 bases, with 13 bases between. The CDR3 reads CSASGLTGEKLFF. CDR3 sequence (DNA): TGCAGTGCTAGTGGTCTGACCGGGGAAAAACTGTTTTTT.

The chain joins TRBV30 to TRBJ1-1; 8 bases line up with TRBD1. Unmatched junction bases numbered 5, after V lost 0 bases and J lost 5 bases. Germline V gene lookup returns CDR1 GTSNPN and CDR2 SVGIG (reference sequence). There are 14 residues in the CDR3. The CDR3 DNA sequence: TGTGCCTGGAGTGTTCGGACAGGGAGGACTGAAGCTTTCTTT. Its protein is CAWSVRTGRTEAFF.

V is TRBV4-3 and J is TRBJ2-1; D may be TRBD2 (6 bases). Per germline, CDR1 LGHNA and CDR2 YSLEER. The CDR3 has 16 amino acids. Trimming removed 0 bases from V and 7 bases from J, with 16 bases in between. CDR3 sequence: CASSQDPPSDGNEQFF. CDR3 nucleotides: TGCGCCAGCAGCCAAGATCCGCCTAGCGATGGGAATGAGCAGTTCTTC.

Note on this clone: The sample contains more than one DNA sequence encoding this CDR3. The chain combines TRBV18 with TRBJ1-2; 10 nucleotides align to TRBD1. This CDR3 region has 13 residues. J was trimmed by 7 bases and V by 3 bases; bases with no gene match: 2. Germline CDR1 KGHSH, CDR2 LQKENI. The CDR3 nucleotides are TGTGCCAGCTCACCCGGACAGGGGGGTGGCTACACCTTC. This gives the protein CASSPGQGGGYTF.

With respect to this clone: The sample has other DNA sequences that encode this CDR3 too. V gene TRBV28 combines with J gene TRBJ2-4; weak D call: TRBD2 (5 bases). CDR1 MDHEN and CDR2 SYDVKM come from the germline V gene. With 3 bases removed from V and 0 bases from J, the gap between germline ends came to 6 bases. The CDR3 covers 14 residues. The CDR3 protein is CASSLAGAKNIQYF. In DNA, the CDR3 is TGTGCCAGCAGTTTGGCGGGAGCCAAAAACATTCAGTACTTC.

The chain employs TRBV7-9 and TRBJ2-1, with 7 bases aligning to TRBD2. Germline lookup yields CDR1 SEHNR and CDR2 FQNEAQ (reference sequence). After removal of 1 base from V and 5 bases from J, the junction contained 11 bases not matched to a gene. The CDR3 runs 17 residues. The CDR3 sequence is CASSLERGGSTHNEQFF. The CDR3 DNA sequence: TGTGCCAGCAGCTTAGAGAGGGGCGGGAGTACCCACAATGAGCAGTTCTTC.

This clone was recorded only once. J is TRBJ1-1 and V is TRBV27; no definite D call. The CDR3 contains 14 residues. V dropped 5 bases and J dropped 1 base, with 11 bases sitting between them. Germline V gene data show CDR1 as MNHEY and CDR2 as SMNVEV (reference sequence). CDR3 coding DNA: TGTGCCAGCAGTCGAACCCGGGAGAACACTGAAGCTTTCTTT. Translation gives CASSRTRENTEAFF.

The table lists this clone with a few counts. V and J are TRBV5-1 and TRBJ1-2, with D possibly TRBD1 on 6 matching bases. Germline V CDR1 and CDR2: SGHRS, YFSETQ. This CDR3 has 15 amino acids. Trimming shortened V by 0 bases and J by 7 bases, and 16 bases separated the two germline ends. CDR3 amino acids: CASSLDGQSSFGYTF. The CDR3 DNA follows: TGCGCCAGCAGCTTGGACGGACAGTCGTCCTTTGGCTACACCTTC.

The chain is built from TRBV5-1 and TRBJ2-3; D may be TRBD1 (5 bases). The V end lost 0 bases, the J end lost 2 bases, and 13 bases lay between the germline ends. The germline V gene has CDR1 SGHRS and CDR2 YFSETQ. The CDR3 is made up of 16 amino acids. Written as DNA, the CDR3 is TGCGCCAGCAGCTTGGAGGCAGGGCGATACACAGATACGCAGTATTTT. Translation gives CASSLEAGRYTDTQYF.

The chain has TRBV7-2 and TRBJ1-5; perhaps TRBD1 as D (5 bases). The V end lost 2 bases, the J end lost 2 bases, and 19 bases lay between the germline ends. CDR3 length: 18 amino acids. In germline, CDR1 is SGHTA, CDR2 FQGNSA. The CDR3 nucleotides are TGTGCCAGCAGCTTACGGGGGACCGCAGCGGGGGGCAATCAGCCCCAGCATTTT. Protein product: CASSLRGTAAGGNQPQHF. Using reference TRBV7-2 and TRBJ1-5 for the parts outside the CDR3, the full variable domain is GAGVSQSPSNKVTEKGKDVELRCDPISGHTALYWYRQSLGQGLEFLIYFQGNSAPDKSGLPSDRFSAERTGGSVSTLTIQRTQQEDSAVYLCASSLRGTAAGGNQPQHFGDGTRLSIL.